The 15 T cell receptor beta chains given below trace back to one sample, sequenced in a study of T-cell memory formation after mild COVID-19. TCRdb ran MiXCR on the 5' RACE reads and lists one entry per CDR3 protein. The sample shows 350,000 to 450,000 distinct CDR3 sequences, about 20% of them seen only once. The sequenced material came from PBMCs or a T cell subset sorted from them (not recorded which). The receptors derive from an adult woman who had mild COVID-19 (a few samples of this study predate the infection). Cell type and time point are not known.

This clonotype is a singleton in its sample. The J gene is TRBJ2-6, the V gene TRBV29-1, with 10 bases that match TRBD1. Germline CDR1 and CDR2: SQVTM and ANQGSEA. V shed 5 bases and J 3 bases; nucleotides not matched to a gene: 10. The CDR3 sequence is 17 residues long. The CDR3 loop is CSVQDSGTGVGANVLTF. The CDR3 nucleotides read TGCAGCGTTCAGGACTCCGGGACAGGGGTTGGGGCCAACGTCCTGACTTTC.

This clonotype was recorded a few times. This sequence joins TRBV25-1 and TRBJ2-7, with D tentatively TRBD1 or TRBD2 (5 bases each). CDR1 and CDR2 (germline): MGHDK, SYGVNS. With 3 bases removed from V and 0 bases from J, the gap between germline ends came to 15 bases. The CDR3 extends over 16 amino acids. CDR3 protein: CASSDPGTDSSYEQYF. DNA for the CDR3: TGTGCCAGCAGTGATCCGGGGACCGATAGCTCCTACGAGCAGTACTTC.

This clonotype was recorded a few times. The chain employs TRBV9 and TRBJ2-1; 8 bases match TRBD2. Losses at the gene ends were 6 bases for V and 9 bases for J; bases not matched to a gene: 14. CDR1 is SGDLS and CDR2 is YYNGEE in the germline V gene. The CDR3 is 15 amino acids. The CDR3 nucleotides are TGTGCCAGCATCCTCCACCGGGGGGGGGCTACTGAGCAGTTCTTC. This encodes CASILHRGGATEQFF.

This clonotype was counted between two and nine times. V is TRBV7-3 and J is TRBJ2-5, with D maybe TRBD2 (7 bases). Germline loops: CDR1 SGHTA, CDR2 FQGTGA. This CDR3 is 15 amino acids long. V was shortened by 2 bases and J by 5 bases, with 15 bases between the two germline ends. The CDR3 DNA follows: TGTGCCAGCAGCTTATTGGGGGGGGGCGAGGAGACCCAGTACTTC. As protein: CASSLLGGGEETQYF.

This clonotype appeared a few times. V and J are TRBV7-9 and TRBJ1-5, with TRBD1 as a possible D gene (6 bases). V was pared by 5 bases and J by 5 bases, with 19 bases between. The CDR3 contains 16 residues. Germline V lookup: CDR1 SEHNR, CDR2 FQNEAQ (reference sequence). CDR3 nucleotide sequence: TGTGCCAGCAGCCTAGGGGGTAAAGGGGATCATCAGCCCCAGCATTTT. Translation: CASSLGGKGDHQPQHF.

CDR3 amino acids: CASSSRPSPNQPQHF. As DNA, the CDR3 is TGTGCCAGCAGCTCCCGACCTAGTCCGAATCAGCCCCAGCATTTT. V gene TRBV7-2 combines with J gene TRBJ1-5; D call uncertain. Trimming removed 4 bases from V and 4 bases from J, with 14 bases in between. This CDR3 is built from 15 residues. Germline lookup yields CDR1 SGHTA and CDR2 FQGNSA.

This clonotype was counted at least ten times. The V gene is TRBV11-3, the J gene TRBJ2-1; 16 nucleotides agree with TRBD2. The CDR3 is 17 amino acids. V dropped 3 bases and J dropped 7; count of bases not matched to a gene: 6. Germline V CDR1 and CDR2: SGHNT, YENEEA. CDR3 region: CASSLGLAGGPGNEQFF. CDR3 in DNA: TGTGCCAGCAGCTTGGGACTAGCGGGAGGGCCGGGTAATGAGCAGTTCTTC.

The rearrangement joins TRBV7-6 to TRBJ2-1, with D possibly TRBD2 on 5 matching bases. Trimming pared 3 bases from V and 1 base from J, leaving 16 bases between. The V gene's germline CDR1 is SGHVS and CDR2 FNYEAQ. The CDR3 has 17 residues. The CDR3 loop reads CASSLNRIAPSYNEQFF. CDR3 in DNA: TGTGCCAGCAGCTTGAACCGAATAGCGCCATCCTACAATGAGCAGTTCTTC.

J is TRBJ2-3 and V is TRBV27; D possibly corresponds to TRBD2 (7 bases). The CDR3 length is 14 residues. Looked up from germline, CDR1 is MNHEY and CDR2 is SMNVEV (reference sequence). The V gene lost 3 bases and the J gene lost 6 bases, with 13 bases spanning the gap. The CDR3 sequence is CASSFMGGRDTQYF. The CDR3 DNA reads as TGTGCCAGCAGTTTTATGGGGGGGCGGGATACGCAGTATTTT.

This sequence joins TRBV18 and TRBJ1-5; D remains unclear. Trimming removed 3 bases at V and 0 bases at J, with 6 bases between. This CDR3 is built from 14 residues. The germline V gene has CDR1 KGHSH and CDR2 LQKENI. CDR3 nucleotide sequence: TGTGCCAGCTCACCTCAGTTTAGCAATCAGCCCCAGCATTTT. Its protein product is CASSPQFSNQPQHF.

The chain joins TRBV4-3 to TRBJ2-7; D unclear. Germline-derived CDR1 and CDR2 are LGHNA and YSLEER. The CDR3 is 13 residues long. V gave up 0 bases and J gave up 3 bases, with 6 bases separating them. CDR3 DNA: TGCGCCAGCAGCCAAGATAAGGACTACGAGCAGTACTTC. The encoded protein is CASSQDKDYEQYF.

V is TRBV5-1 and J is TRBJ2-3; D is possibly TRBD1 (5 bases). The germline V gene encodes CDR1 SGHRS and CDR2 YFSETQ. Between the trimmed V and J ends, which lost 7 bases and 2 bases, there was a span of 11 bases. The CDR3 extends over 13 amino acids. CDR3 sequence reads: CASFQGSTDTQYF. The CDR3 bases are TGCGCCAGCTTTCAGGGATCCACAGATACGCAGTATTTT.

This clonotype was seen a handful of times. The chain joins TRBV27 to TRBJ2-3, with D perhaps matching TRBD2 (7 bases). Trimming took 8 bases from V and 2 from J, leaving 17 bases between them. Germline CDR1 and CDR2: MNHEY and SMNVEV (reference sequence). CDR3 length: 15 residues. The CDR3 DNA reads as TGTGCCAGCCGTCCCGGGGGGCTTACCACAGATACGCAGTATTTT. Translating it yields CASRPGGLTTDTQYF.

The chain combines TRBV4-1 with TRBJ1-2, with D perhaps matching TRBD1 (6 bases). The germline V gene has CDR1 MGHRA and CDR2 YSYEKL. CDR3 size: 13 residues. Trimming left V 1 base short and J 6 bases short, with 9 bases between. As DNA, the CDR3 is TGCGCCAGCAGCCAAGGGGCAGGGGATGGCTACACCTTC. Its protein is CASSQGAGDGYTF.

V gene TRBV6-5 combines with J gene TRBJ2-2; D remains unclear. Germline CDR1 MNHEY, CDR2 SVGAGI. Trimming shortened V by 3 bases and J by 2 bases, and 10 bases separated the two germline ends. This CDR3 region has 15 residues. In nucleotides, the CDR3 is TGTGCCAGCAGTTATAGTTGGGAAAACACCGGGGAGCTGTTTTTT. It translates to CASSYSWENTGELFF.